The 17 T cell receptor beta chains below were found in one sample sequenced in a study of cytomegalovirus exposure and HLA in healthy donors. TCRdb keeps only in-frame clones here, not all; method: immunoSEQ multiplex PCR. Counted here are some 240,000 clones, 87% occurring once; the ten biggest clones make up roughly 2%. Material for sequencing was PBMCs. All receptors derive from a woman younger than 35 in good health and CMV-seropositive.

J is TRBJ2-2 and V is TRBV11-3, with 14 bases lining up with TRBD2. Per germline, CDR1 SGHNT and CDR2 YENEEA. V lost 5 bases, J lost 3 bases, and 5 bases stayed unmatched. This CDR3 region has 17 residues. CDR3 loop: CASSPGGLAGDTGELFF. The DNA for the CDR3 is TGTGCCAGCAGCCCCGGGGGACTAGCGGGAGACACCGGGGAGCTGTTTTTT.

The chain recombines TRBV28 with TRBJ1-2; D unresolved. The ends were cut back, 8 bases at V and 5 bases at J, with 18 bases in the middle. Germline CDR1 and CDR2: MDHEN and SYDVKM. The CDR3 loop spans 14 amino acids. In DNA, the CDR3 is TGTGCCAGCCCATCTACCGCCATTTCTTATGGCTACACCTTC. Translated, it gives CASPSTAISYGYTF.

J is TRBJ1-5 and V is TRBV10-2, with D uncertain. The V end lost 2 bases, the J end lost 1 base, and 9 bases lay between the germline ends. Germline assignment: CDR1 WSHSY and CDR2 SAAADI. The CDR3 is 15 residues long. The CDR3, as DNA: TGCGCCAGCAGTGAGGGCACCATGAGCAATCAGCCCCAGCATTTT. Its translation: CASSEGTMSNQPQHF.

On this clone itself: The same CDR3 is also encoded by other DNA sequences in this sample. V usage is TRBV2 and J usage is TRBJ1-3, with 7 nucleotides matching TRBD1. CDR1 is SNHLY and CDR2 is FYNNEI in the germline V gene. The CDR3 runs to 15 residues. V shed 6 bases and J 1 base; nucleotides not matched to a gene: 6. The CDR3 bases are TGTGCCAGCAGGAGGACAGGAGAATCTGGAAACACCATATATTTT. Amino acids: CASRRTGESGNTIYF.

The chain joins TRBV7-6 to TRBJ2-7, with TRBD1 matching 8 bases. CDR3 length: 14 residues. CDR1 and CDR2 (germline): SGHVS, FNYEAQ. Trimming cost V 5 bases and J 4 bases; bases outside gene matches: 7. The CDR3 sequence: CASSLERTGYEQYF. DNA of the CDR3: TGTGCCAGCAGCCTCGAACGGACAGGGTACGAGCAGTACTTC.

The rearrangement uses TRBV9 and TRBJ2-3; tentatively, D is TRBD1 (7 bases). V was shortened by 2 bases and J by 2 bases, with 15 bases between the two germline ends. The CDR3 has 16 amino acids. Germline V gene sequence: CDR1 SGDLS, CDR2 YYNGEE. DNA for the CDR3: TGTGCCAGCAGCGTCCAGGGGGGACTTATCACAGATACGCAGTATTTT. Translation gives CASSVQGGLITDTQYF. The entire variable domain, with the rest obtained from reference TRBV9 and TRBJ2-3, is as follows: DSGVTQTPKHLITATGQRVTLRCSPRSGDLSVYWYQQSLDQGLQFLIQYYNGEERAKGNILERFSAQQFPDLHSELNLSSLELGDSALYFCASSVQGGLITDTQYFGPGTRLTVL.

The chain recombines TRBV11-3 with TRBJ2-3, with a possible D match to TRBD1 (5 bases). Germline V CDR1 and CDR2: SGHNT, YENEEA. The CDR3 sequence is 12 residues long. Trimming cost V 5 bases and J 7 bases, with 10 bases left between them. The CDR3 spells CASSRSGNTQYF. CDR3 in DNA: TGTGCCAGCAGCCGATCAGGGAATACGCAGTATTTT.

This sequence joins TRBV6-6 and TRBJ1-2, with TRBD1 as a possible D gene (6 bases). Germline V lookup: CDR1 MNHNY, CDR2 SVGAGI (reference sequence). Trimming left V 6 bases short and J 4 bases short, with 21 bases between. The CDR3 totals 16 residues. The chain's CDR3 is CASRDRRSSRGYGYTF. The CDR3 nucleotides are TGTGCCAGCAGAGACCGACGGAGCTCCAGGGGCTATGGCTACACCTTC.

The chain's CDR3 is CASSASDRVGGYTF. CDR3 nucleotides: TGTGCCAGCAGCGCCTCAGACAGGGTAGGGGGCTACACCTTC. The chain links TRBV11-1 to TRBJ1-2; 7 bases align to TRBD1. Trimming took 5 bases from V and 8 from J; bases not matched to a gene: 11. This CDR3 has 14 residues. CDR1 is SGHAT, CDR2 FQDESV, per germline (reference sequence).

The gene calls are TRBV7-9 and TRBJ1-4; TRBD1 agrees at 7 bases. Germline V CDR1 and CDR2: SEHNR, FQNEAQ (reference sequence). The CDR3 is 15 residues long. J lost 6 bases, V lost 4 bases, and 8 bases had no gene match. CDR3 bases: TGTGCCAGCAGCTCTACAGGGGCTAGATATGAAAAACTGTTTTTT. Its protein product is CASSSTGARYEKLFF. The complete variable domain, with remaining parts taken from reference TRBV7-9 and TRBJ1-4, reads DTGVSQNPRHKITKRGQNVTFRCDPISEHNRLYWYRQTLGQGPEFLTYFQNEAQLEKSRLLSDRFSAERPKGSFSTLEIQRTEQGDSAMYLCASSSTGARYEKLFFGSGTQLSVL.

V gene TRBV4-1 combines with J gene TRBJ1-1; 7 nucleotides line up with TRBD1. The CDR3 sequence is 17 residues long. CDR1 is MGHRA and CDR2 is YSYEKL in the germline V gene. The J segment lost 4 bases and the V segment lost 1 base, leaving 12 bases of the junction unmatched. In DNA, the CDR3 is TGCGCCAGCAGCCAAGCCACCTCGACAGGGACGAGCACTGAAGCTTTCTTT. This codes for CASSQATSTGTSTEAFF.

This chain joins TRBV27 and TRBJ2-1, with TRBD2 matching over 7 bases. Trimming took 5 bases from V and 4 from J; bases not matched to a gene: 2. The CDR3 has 13 residues. Germline V gene sequence: CDR1 MNHEY, CDR2 SMNVEV (reference sequence). CDR3 nucleotides: TGTGCCAGCAGTACGGGACTATACAATGAGCAGTTCTTC. Translated, it gives CASSTGLYNEQFF.

This chain joins TRBV10-1 and TRBJ2-2; 13 positions match TRBD2. The CDR3 runs 16 residues. The V gene end was trimmed by 4 bases and the J gene end by 5 bases; junction bases not matched to a gene: 4. The germline gives CDR1 WNHNN, CDR2 SYGVQD (reference sequence). The CDR3 nucleotides are TGCGCCAGCAGTGGGCCGGGACTAGCGGGGACCGGGGAGCTGTTTTTT. This translates into CASSGPGLAGTGELFF.

The chain couples TRBV4-2 to TRBJ1-1, with D possibly being TRBD1 (5 bases). This CDR3 spans 16 amino acids. Germline CDR1 and CDR2: LGHNA and YNFKEQ. V lost 0 bases, J lost 5 bases, and 16 bases lay in between. CDR3 sequence reads: CASSQDPIFRGTEAFF. CDR3 DNA: TGTGCCAGCAGCCAAGACCCAATTTTTCGGGGGACTGAAGCTTTCTTT.

The rearrangement uses TRBV5-4 and TRBJ2-2; 10 nucleotides line up with TRBD2. V was clipped by 3 bases and J by 2 bases; unmatched bases: 7. This CDR3 spans 17 amino acids. Germline V lookup: CDR1 SGHNT, CDR2 YYREEE (reference sequence). The CDR3 DNA is TGTGCCAGCAGCTCCGGGACTAGCGTATTAAACACCGGGGAGCTGTTTTTT. It yields the protein CASSSGTSVLNTGELFF.

A few counts support this clone. This chain uses TRBV23-1 with TRBJ2-7, with a tentative D call TRBD2 (6 bases). TRBV23-1 is recorded as an ORF, its role being uncertain. The CDR3 loop spans 14 amino acids. Trimming cost V 0 bases and J 6 bases, with 12 bases left between them. CDR3 amino acids: CASSQSRRGGEQYF. The CDR3 DNA reads TGCGCCAGCAGTCAATCGAGACGGGGAGGCGAGCAGTACTTC.

The genes are TRBV19 and TRBJ1-1, with a weak D call TRBD1 (6 bases). V lost 5 bases to trimming and J lost 2 bases, with 12 bases between them. The germline gives CDR1 LNHDA, CDR2 SQIVND (reference sequence). The CDR3 is 14 residues long. The CDR3 DNA reads TGTGCCAGTAGTTCGGGACACTTAAACACTGAAGCTTTCTTT. Protein sequence: CASSSGHLNTEAFF.